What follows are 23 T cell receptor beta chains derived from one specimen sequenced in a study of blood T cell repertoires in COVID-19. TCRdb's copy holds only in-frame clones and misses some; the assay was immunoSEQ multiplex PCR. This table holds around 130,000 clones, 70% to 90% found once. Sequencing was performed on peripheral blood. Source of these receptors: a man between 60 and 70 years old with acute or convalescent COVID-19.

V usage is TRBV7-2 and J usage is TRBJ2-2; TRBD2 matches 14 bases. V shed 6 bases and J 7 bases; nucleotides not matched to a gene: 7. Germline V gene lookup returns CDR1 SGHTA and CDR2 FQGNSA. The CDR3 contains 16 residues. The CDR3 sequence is CASRTGTSGSVGELFF. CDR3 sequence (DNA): TGTGCCAGCAGAACCGGGACTAGCGGGAGTGTCGGGGAGCTGTTTTTT.

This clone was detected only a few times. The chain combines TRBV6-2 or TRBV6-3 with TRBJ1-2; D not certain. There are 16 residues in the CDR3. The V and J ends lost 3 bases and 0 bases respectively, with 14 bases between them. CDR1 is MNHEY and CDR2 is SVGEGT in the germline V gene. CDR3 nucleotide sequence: TGTGCCAGCAGTTATGACCGGACTCTAGCTAACTATGGCTACACCTTC. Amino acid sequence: CASSYDRTLANYGYTF.

The CDR3 nucleotides read TGTGCCAGCAGTCCAAGGACTAGCTTGAATGAGCAGTTCTTC. Translated, it gives CASSPRTSLNEQFF. The chain links TRBV6-5 to TRBJ2-1; 8 bases match TRBD2. The CDR3 has 14 residues. The junction had 7 bases not matched to a gene; V was cut back by 5 bases and J by 7 bases. Germline CDR1 reads MNHEY; CDR2 reads SVGAGI.

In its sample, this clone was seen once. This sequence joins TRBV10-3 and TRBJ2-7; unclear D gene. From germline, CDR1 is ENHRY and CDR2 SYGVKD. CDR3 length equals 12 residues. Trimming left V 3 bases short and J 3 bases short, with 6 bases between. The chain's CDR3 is CAISEPGYEQYF. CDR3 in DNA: TGTGCCATCAGTGAACCGGGCTACGAGCAGTACTTC.

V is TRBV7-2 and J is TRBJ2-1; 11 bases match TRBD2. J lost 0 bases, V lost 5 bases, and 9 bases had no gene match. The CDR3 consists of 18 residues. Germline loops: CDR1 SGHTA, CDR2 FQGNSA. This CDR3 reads CASSPPGLAGPSYNEQFF. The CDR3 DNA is TGTGCCAGCAGCCCCCCCGGACTAGCGGGTCCCTCCTACAATGAGCAGTTCTTC.

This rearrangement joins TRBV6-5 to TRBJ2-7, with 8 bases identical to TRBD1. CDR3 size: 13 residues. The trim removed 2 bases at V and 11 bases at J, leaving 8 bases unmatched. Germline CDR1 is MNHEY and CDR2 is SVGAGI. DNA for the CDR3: TGTGCCAGCAGTTACACCGGACAGGGTGTGGAGTACTTC. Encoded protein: CASSYTGQGVEYF.

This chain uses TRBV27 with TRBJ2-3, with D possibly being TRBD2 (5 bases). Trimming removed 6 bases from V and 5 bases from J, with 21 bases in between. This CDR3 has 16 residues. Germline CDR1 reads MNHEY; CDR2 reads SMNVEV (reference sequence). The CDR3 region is CASSHGSGNKGDTQYF. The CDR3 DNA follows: TGTGCCAGCAGCCATGGCTCCGGGAATAAGGGAGATACGCAGTATTTT.

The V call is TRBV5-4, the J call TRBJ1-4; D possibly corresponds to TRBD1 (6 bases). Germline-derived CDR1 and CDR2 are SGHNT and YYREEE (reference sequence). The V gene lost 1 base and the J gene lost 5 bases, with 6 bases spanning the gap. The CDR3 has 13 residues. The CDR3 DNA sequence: TGTGCCAGCAGCTTGACAGGGAATGAAAAACTGTTTTTT. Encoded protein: CASSLTGNEKLFF.

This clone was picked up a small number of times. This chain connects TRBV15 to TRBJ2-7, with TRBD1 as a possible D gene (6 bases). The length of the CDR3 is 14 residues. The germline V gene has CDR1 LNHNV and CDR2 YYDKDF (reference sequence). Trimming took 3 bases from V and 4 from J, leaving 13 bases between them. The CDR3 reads CATSRDAQGYEQYF. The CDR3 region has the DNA TGTGCCACCAGCAGGGACGCCCAGGGGTACGAGCAGTACTTC.

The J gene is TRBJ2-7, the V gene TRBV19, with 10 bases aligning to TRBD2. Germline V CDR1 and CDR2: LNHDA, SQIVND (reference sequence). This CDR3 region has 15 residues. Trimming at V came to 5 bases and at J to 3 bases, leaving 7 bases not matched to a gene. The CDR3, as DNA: TGTGCCAGTAGTGCACGGACTAGCGGAATCTACGAGCAGTACTTC. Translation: CASSARTSGIYEQYF.

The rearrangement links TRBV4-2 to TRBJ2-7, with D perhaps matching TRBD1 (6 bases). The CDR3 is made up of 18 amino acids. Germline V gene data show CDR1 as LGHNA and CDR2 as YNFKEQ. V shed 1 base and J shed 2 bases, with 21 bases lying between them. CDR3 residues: CASSQVHSDRFDTYEQYF. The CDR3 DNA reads TGTGCCAGCAGCCAAGTCCATTCCGACAGGTTCGACACCTACGAGCAGTACTTC.

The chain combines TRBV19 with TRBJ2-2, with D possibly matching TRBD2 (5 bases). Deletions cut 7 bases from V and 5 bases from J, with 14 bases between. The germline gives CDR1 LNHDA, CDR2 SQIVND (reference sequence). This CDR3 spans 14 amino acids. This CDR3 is CASTERVGTGELFF. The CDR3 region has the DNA TGTGCCAGTACCGAGAGGGTAGGAACCGGGGAGCTGTTTTTT. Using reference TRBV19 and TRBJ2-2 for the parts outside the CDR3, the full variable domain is DGGITQSPKYLFRKEGQNVTLSCEQNLNHDAMYWYRQDPGQGLRLIYYSQIVNDFQKGDIAEGYSVSREKKESFPLTVTSAQKNPTAFYLCASTERVGTGELFFGEGSRLTVL.

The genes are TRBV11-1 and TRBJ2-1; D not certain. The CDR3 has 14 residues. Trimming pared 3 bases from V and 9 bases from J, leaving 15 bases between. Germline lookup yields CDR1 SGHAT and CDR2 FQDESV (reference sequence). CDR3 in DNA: TGTGCCAGCAGCTTCAGGCCACGCACTGGTGAGCAGTTCTTC. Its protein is CASSFRPRTGEQFF.

CDR3 region: CASSHALAGGYNEQFF. In DNA, the CDR3 is TGTGCCAGCAGCCACGCTCTAGCGGGCGGTTACAATGAGCAGTTCTTC. This chain joins TRBV16 and TRBJ2-1; 8 bases are shared with TRBD2. From germline, CDR1 is KGHSY and CDR2 FQNENV. The junction had 8 bases not matched to a gene; V was cut back by 3 bases and J by 4 bases. The CDR3 loop spans 16 amino acids.

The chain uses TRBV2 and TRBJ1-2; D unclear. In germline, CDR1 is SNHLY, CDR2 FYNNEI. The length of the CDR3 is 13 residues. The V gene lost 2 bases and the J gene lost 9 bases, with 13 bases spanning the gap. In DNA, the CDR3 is TGTGCCAGCAGTGAACCTGCGAACCTGAGCTACACCTTC. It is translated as CASSEPANLSYTF. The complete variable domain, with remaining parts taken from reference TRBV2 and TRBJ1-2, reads EPEVTQTPSHQVTQMGQEVILRCVPISNHLYFYWYRQILGQKVEFLVSFYNNEISEKSEIFDDQFSVERPDGSNFTLKIRSTKLEDSAMYFCASSEPANLSYTFGSGTRLTVV.

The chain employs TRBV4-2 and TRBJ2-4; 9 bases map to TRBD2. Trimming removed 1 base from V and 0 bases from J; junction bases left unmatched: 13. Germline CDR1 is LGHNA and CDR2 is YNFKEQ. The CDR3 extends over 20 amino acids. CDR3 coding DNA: TGTGCCAGCAGCCAAGTTGATGATGGCGGGAGGGCCGAAGCCAAAAACATTCAGTACTTC. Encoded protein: CASSQVDDGGRAEAKNIQYF.

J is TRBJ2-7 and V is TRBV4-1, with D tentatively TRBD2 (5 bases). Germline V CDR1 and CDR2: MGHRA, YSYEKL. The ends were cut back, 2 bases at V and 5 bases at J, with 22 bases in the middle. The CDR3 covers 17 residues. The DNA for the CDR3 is TGCGCCAGCAGCCAAAGTCGGGAAGGTGGGATGAATGACGAGCAGTACTTC. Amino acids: CASSQSREGGMNDEQYF.

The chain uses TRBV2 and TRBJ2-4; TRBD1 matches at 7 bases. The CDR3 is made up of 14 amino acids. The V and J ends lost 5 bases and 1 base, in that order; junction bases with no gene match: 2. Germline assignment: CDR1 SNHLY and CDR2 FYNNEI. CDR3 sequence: CASSPQGAKNIQYF. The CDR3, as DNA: TGTGCCAGCAGTCCACAGGGGGCCAAAAACATTCAGTACTTC.

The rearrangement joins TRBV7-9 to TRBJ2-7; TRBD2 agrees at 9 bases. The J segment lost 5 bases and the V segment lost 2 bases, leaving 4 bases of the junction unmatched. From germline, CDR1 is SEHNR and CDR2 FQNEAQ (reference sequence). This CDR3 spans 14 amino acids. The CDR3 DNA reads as TGTGCCAGCAGCTTACTGCGGGAGGGGGACGAGCAGTACTTC. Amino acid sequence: CASSLLREGDEQYF.

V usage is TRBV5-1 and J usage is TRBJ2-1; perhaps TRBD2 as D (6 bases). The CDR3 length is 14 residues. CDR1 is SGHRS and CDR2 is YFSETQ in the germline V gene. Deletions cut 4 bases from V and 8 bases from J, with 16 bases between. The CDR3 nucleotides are TGCGCCAGCAGCCCTGGGACTCCTTCGGATGAGCAGTTCTTC. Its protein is CASSPGTPSDEQFF.

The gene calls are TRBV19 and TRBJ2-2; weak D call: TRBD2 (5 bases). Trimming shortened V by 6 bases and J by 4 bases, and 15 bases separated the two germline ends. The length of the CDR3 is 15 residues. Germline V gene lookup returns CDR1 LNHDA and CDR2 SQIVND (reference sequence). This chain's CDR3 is CASRRREGSTGELFF. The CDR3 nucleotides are TGTGCCAGTAGGCGCCGGGAAGGGAGCACCGGGGAGCTGTTTTTT. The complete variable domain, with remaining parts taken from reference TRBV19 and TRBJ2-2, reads DGGITQSPKYLFRKEGQNVTLSCEQNLNHDAMYWYRQDPGQGLRLIYYSQIVNDFQKGDIAEGYSVSREKKESFPLTVTSAQKNPTAFYLCASRRREGSTGELFFGEGSRLTVL.

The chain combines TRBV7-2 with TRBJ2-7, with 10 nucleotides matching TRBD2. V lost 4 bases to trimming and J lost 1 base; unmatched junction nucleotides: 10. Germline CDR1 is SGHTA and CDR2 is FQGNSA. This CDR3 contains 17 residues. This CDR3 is CASSSAGGPRSSYEQYF. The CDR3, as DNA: TGTGCCAGCAGCTCAGCGGGAGGGCCCCGTTCATCCTACGAGCAGTACTTC. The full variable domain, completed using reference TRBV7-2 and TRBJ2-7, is GAGVSQSPSNKVTEKGKDVELRCDPISGHTALYWYRQSLGQGLEFLIYFQGNSAPDKSGLPSDRFSAERTGGSVSTLTIQRTQQEDSAVYLCASSSAGGPRSSYEQYFGPGTRLTVT.

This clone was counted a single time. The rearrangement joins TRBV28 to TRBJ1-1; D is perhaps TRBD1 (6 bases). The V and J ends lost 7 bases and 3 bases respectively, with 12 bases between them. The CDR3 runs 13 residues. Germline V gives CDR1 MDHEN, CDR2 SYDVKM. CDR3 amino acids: CASTGQIYTEAFF. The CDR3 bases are TGTGCCAGCACAGGACAGATTTACACTGAAGCTTTCTTT.